This T cell receptor (beta chain) is from a study of T cell responses to AZD1222 COVID-19 vaccine. Germline V gene sequence: CDR1 SGHRS, CDR2 YFSETQ. Between the trimmed V and J ends, which lost 4 bases and 5 bases, there was a span of 12 bases. The CDR3 covers 13 residues. The data were produced by immunoSEQ multiplex PCR, yet TCRdb's version contains in-frame clones alone and is incomplete. The sample carries 100,000 to 150,000 clones, around 92% recorded once. Sequences were derived from peripheral blood, sampled on day 0 of AZD1222 vaccination. The sequence derives from an adult in good health. The chain carries TRBV5-1 and TRBJ2-5; D may be TRBD2 (6 bases). The CDR3 loop reads CASSPGVGETQYF. CDR3 nucleotide sequence: TGCGCCAGCAGCCCGGGGGTTGGGGAGACCCAGTACTTC.